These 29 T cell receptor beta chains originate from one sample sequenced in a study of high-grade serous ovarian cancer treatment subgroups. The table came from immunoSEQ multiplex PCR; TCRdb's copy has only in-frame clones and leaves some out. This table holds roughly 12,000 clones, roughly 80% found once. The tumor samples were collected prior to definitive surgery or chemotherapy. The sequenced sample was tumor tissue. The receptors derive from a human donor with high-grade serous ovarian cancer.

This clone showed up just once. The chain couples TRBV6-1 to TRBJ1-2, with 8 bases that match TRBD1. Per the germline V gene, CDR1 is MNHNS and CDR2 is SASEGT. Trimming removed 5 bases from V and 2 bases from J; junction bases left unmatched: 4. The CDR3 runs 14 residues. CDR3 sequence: CASSNRGANYGYTF. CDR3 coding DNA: TGTGCCAGCAGTAACAGGGGGGCAAACTATGGCTACACCTTC.

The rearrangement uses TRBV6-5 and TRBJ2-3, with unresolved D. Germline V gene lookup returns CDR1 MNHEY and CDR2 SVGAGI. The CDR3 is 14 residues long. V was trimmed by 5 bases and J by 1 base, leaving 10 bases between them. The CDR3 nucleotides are TGTGCCAGCAGTCAACAGATGGGCACAGATACGCAGTATTTT. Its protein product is CASSQQMGTDTQYF.

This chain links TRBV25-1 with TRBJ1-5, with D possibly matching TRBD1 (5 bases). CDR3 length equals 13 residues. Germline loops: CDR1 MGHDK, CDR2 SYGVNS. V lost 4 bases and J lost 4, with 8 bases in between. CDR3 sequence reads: CASSGGQNQPQHF. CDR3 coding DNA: TGTGCCAGCAGTGGGGGCCAAAATCAGCCCCAGCATTTT.

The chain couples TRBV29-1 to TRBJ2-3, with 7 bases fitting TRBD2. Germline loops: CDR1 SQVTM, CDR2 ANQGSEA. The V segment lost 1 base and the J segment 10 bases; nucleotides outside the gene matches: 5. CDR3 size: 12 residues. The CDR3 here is CSVEAGLGAQYF. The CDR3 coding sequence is TGCAGCGTTGAAGCAGGACTAGGAGCGCAGTATTTT.

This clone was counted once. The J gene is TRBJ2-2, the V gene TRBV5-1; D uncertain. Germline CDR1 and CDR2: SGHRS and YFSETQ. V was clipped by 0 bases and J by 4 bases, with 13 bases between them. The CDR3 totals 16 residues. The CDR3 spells CASSLVSGVGTGELFF. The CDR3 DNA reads TGCGCCAGCAGCTTGGTTAGTGGGGTAGGCACCGGGGAGCTGTTTTTT.

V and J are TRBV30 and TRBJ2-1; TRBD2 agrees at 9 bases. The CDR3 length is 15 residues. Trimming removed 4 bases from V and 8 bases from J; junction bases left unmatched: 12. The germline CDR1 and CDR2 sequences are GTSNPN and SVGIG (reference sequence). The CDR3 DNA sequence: TGTGCCTGGACCACCGCAGCGGGAGGACCGGATGAGCAGTTCTTC. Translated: CAWTTAAGGPDEQFF.

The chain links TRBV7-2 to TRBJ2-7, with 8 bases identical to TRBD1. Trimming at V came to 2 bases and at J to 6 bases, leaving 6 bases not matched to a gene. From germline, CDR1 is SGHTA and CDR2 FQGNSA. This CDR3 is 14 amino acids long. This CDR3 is CASSLRRTGFEQYF. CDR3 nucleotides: TGTGCCAGCAGCTTAAGACGGACAGGGTTCGAGCAGTACTTC.

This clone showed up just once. CDR3 nucleotide sequence: TGCGCCAGCAGCTTGGGACTAAACACCTTTGGGGAGCAGTACTTC. Its protein product is CASSLGLNTFGEQYF. V and J are TRBV5-1 and TRBJ2-7; D is possibly TRBD2 (5 bases). V was cut by 0 bases and J by 7 bases, with 17 bases left in between. CDR3 length equals 15 residues. Germline V gene lookup returns CDR1 SGHRS and CDR2 YFSETQ.

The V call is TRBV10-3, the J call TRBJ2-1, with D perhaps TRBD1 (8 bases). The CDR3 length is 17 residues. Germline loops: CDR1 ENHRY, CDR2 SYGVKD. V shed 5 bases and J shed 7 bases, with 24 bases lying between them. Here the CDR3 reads CAISPQDSTGGGNEQFF. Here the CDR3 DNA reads TGTGCCATCAGTCCCCAAGATTCTACAGGGGGGGGGAATGAGCAGTTCTTC.

CDR3 nucleotides: TGCGCCAGCAGCTTGGGAGGGACAGGCCAGGGCTATGGCTACACCTTC. Translated: CASSLGGTGQGYGYTF. V gene TRBV5-1 combines with J gene TRBJ1-2; 8 nucleotides agree with TRBD1. The CDR3 consists of 16 residues. Germline loops: CDR1 SGHRS, CDR2 YFSETQ. The V gene end was trimmed by 0 bases and the J gene end by 4 bases; junction bases not matched to a gene: 8.

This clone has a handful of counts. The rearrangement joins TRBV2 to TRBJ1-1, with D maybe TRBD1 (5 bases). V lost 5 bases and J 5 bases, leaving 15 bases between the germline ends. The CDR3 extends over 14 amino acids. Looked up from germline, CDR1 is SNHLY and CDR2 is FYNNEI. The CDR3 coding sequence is TGTGCCAGCAGTCTAGCAGGGTTGGAGACTGAAGCTTTCTTT. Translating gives CASSLAGLETEAFF.

The CDR3 sequence is CASSSPGQGYNEQFF. The DNA of the CDR3 is TGCGCCAGCAGTTCCCCGGGACAGGGGTACAATGAGCAGTTCTTC. V and J are TRBV10-1 and TRBJ2-1; 10 bases agree with TRBD1. The J segment lost 4 bases and the V segment lost 5 bases, leaving 5 bases of the junction unmatched. The germline V gene encodes CDR1 WNHNN and CDR2 SYGVQD (reference sequence). The length of the CDR3 is 15 residues.

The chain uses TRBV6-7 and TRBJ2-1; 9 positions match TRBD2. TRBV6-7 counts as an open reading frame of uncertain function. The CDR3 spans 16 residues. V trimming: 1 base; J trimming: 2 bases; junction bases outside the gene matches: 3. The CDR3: CASSYFASGTYNEQFF. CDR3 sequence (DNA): TGTGCCAGCAGTTACTTCGCTAGCGGGACCTACAATGAGCAGTTCTTC.

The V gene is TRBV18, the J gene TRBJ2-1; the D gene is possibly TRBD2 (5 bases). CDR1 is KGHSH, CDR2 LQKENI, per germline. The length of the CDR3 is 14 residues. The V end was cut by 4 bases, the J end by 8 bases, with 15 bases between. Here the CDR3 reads CASSQGSGFDEQFF. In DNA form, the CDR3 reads TGTGCCAGCTCACAGGGTTCGGGGTTCGATGAGCAGTTCTTC.

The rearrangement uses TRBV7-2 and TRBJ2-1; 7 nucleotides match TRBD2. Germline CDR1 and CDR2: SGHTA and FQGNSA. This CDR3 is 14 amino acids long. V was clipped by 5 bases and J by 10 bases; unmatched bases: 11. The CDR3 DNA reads TGTGCCAGCAGCGCCGGACCCTCTAGCGGAGAGCAGTTCTTC. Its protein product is CASSAGPSSGEQFF.

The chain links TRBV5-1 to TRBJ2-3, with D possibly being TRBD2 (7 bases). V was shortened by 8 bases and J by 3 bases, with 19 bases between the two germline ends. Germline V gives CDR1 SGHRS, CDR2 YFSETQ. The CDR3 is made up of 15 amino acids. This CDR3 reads CASFGGGRPTDTQYF. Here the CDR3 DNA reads TGCGCCAGTTTTGGGGGCGGGAGACCTACAGATACGCAGTATTTT.

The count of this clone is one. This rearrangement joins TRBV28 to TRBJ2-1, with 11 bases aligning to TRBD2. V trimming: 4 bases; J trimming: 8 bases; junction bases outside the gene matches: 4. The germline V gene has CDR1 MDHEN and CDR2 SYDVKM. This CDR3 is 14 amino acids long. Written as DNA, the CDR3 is TGTGCCAGCAGTTGGGGGACTAGCGGCGATGAGCAGTTCTTC. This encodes CASSWGTSGDEQFF.

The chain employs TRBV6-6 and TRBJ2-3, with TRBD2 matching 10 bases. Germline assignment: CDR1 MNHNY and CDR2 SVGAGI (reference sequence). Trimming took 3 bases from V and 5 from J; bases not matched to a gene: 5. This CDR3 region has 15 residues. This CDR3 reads CASSYSGRKEDTQYF. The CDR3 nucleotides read TGTGCCAGCAGTTATAGCGGGAGGAAGGAAGATACGCAGTATTTT.

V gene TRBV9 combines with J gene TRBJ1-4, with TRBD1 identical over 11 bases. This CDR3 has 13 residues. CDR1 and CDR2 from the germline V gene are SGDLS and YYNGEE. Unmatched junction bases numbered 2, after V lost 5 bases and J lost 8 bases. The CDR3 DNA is TGTGCCAGCAGGGACAGGGGGCAGGAAAAACTGTTTTTT. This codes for CASRDRGQEKLFF.

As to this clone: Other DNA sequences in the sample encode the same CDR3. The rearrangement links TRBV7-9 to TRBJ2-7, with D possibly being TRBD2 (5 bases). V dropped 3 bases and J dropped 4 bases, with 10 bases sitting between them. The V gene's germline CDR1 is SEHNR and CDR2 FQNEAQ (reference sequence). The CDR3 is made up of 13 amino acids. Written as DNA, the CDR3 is TGTGCCAGCAGCTTCGGAGGTTTTTACGAGCAGTACTTC. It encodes CASSFGGFYEQYF.

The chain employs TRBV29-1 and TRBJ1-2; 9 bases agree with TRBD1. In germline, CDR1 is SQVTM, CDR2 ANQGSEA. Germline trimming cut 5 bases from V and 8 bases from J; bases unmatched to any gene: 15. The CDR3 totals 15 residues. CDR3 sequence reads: CSVTPLDRGKDGYTF. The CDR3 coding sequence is TGCAGCGTTACCCCGCTTGACAGGGGGAAAGACGGCTACACCTTC.

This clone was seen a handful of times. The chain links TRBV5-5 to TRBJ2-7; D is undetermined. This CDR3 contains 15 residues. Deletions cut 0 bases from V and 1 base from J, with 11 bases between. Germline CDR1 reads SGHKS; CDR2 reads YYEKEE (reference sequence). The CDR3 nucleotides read TGTGCCAGCAGCTTGGCCCCGGACGGATCCTACGAGCAGTACTTC. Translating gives CASSLAPDGSYEQYF.

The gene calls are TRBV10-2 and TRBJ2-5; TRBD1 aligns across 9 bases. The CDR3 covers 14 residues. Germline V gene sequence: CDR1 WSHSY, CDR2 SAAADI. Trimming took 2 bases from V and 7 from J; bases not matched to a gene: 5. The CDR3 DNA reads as TGCGCCAGCAGTGAGCGGGACAGGGTAGGGACCCAGTACTTC. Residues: CASSERDRVGTQYF.

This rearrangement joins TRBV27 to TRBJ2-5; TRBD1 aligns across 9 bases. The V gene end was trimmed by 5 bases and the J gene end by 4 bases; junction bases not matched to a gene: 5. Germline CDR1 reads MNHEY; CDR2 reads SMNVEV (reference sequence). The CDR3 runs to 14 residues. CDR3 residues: CASSPGTGRETQYF. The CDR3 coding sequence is TGTGCCAGCAGTCCCGGGACAGGGAGAGAGACCCAGTACTTC.

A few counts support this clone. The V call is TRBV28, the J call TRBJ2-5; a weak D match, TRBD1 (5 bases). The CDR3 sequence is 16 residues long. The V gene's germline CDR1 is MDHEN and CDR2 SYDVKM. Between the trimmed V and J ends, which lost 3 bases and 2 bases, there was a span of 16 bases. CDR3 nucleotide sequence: TGTGCCAGCAGTTTCCAACCAGGGTCGCCACAAGAGACCCAGTACTTC. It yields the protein CASSFQPGSPQETQYF. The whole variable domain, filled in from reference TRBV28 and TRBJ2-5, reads DVKVTQSSRYLVKRTGEKVFLECVQDMDHENMFWYRQDPGLGLRLIYFSYDVKMKEKGDIPEGYSVSREKKERFSLILESASTNQTSMYLCASSFQPGSPQETQYFGPGTRLLVL.

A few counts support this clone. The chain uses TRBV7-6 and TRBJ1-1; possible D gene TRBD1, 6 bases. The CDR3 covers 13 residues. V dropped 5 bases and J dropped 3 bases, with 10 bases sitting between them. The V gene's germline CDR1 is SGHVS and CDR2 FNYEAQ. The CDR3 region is CASSDQGYTEAFF. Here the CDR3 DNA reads TGTGCCAGCAGCGACCAGGGGTACACTGAAGCTTTCTTT.

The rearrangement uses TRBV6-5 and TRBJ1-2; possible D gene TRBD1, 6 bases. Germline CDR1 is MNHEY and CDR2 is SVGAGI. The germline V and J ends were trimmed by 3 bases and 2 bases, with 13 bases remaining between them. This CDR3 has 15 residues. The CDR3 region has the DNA TGTGCCAGCAGTTATTCCCGACAGGCGAACTATGGCTACACCTTC. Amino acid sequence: CASSYSRQANYGYTF.

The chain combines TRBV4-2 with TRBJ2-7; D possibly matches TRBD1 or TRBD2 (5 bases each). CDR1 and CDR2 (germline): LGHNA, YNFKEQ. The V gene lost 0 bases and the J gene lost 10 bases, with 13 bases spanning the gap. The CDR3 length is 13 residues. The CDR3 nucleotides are TGTGCCAGCAGCCAAGATCAAGGGACCCTACAGTACTTC. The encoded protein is CASSQDQGTLQYF.

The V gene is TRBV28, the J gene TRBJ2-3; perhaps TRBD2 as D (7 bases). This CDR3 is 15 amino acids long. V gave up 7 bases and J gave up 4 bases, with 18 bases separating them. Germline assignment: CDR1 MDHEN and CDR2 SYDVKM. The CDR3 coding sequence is TGTGCCAGCATCCCTGGGGGGGGCGCCGCAGATACGCAGTATTTT. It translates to CASIPGGGAADTQYF.